This T cell receptor (beta chain) was obtained from a study of blood T cells in healthy people across ages. Study-wide findings and caveats: Lack of knowledge of donor CMV status possibly confounded expanded clonotype changes. The study found more naive CD4+ cells and higher diversity in long-lived than aged donors.

As for this clonotype: Its cognate antigen is unknown.

Trimming shortened V by 8 bases and J by 0 bases, and 13 bases separated the two germline ends. CDR1 is MDHEN and CDR2 is SYDVKM in the germline V gene. CDR3 size: 14 residues. Then a second PCR, running roughly 7 to 11 cycles, was carried out with a sample-barcoded 5' primer and a J-beta primer mix. TCRdb called the 5' RACE reads again in MiXCR, with one record for every CDR3 protein. Of some 1 million distinct CDR3 sequences listed, 45% are singletons. The sequenced sample consisted of blood. The clonotype comes from a woman between 55 and 75 years old in good health. V is TRBV28 and J is TRBJ1-1; D may be TRBD1 (5 bases). The CDR3: CASGGPHMNTEAFF. Written as DNA, the CDR3 is TGTGCCAGCGGGGGACCTCACATGAACACTGAAGCTTTCTTT.